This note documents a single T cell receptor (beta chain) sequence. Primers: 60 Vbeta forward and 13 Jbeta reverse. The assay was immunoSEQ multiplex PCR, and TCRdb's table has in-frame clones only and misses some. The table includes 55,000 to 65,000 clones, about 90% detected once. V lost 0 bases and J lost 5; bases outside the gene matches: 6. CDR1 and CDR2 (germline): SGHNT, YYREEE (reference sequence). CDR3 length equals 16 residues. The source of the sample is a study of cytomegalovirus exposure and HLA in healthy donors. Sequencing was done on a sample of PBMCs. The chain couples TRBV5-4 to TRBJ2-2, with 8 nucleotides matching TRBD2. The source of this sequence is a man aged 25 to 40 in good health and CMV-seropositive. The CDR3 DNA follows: TGTGCCAGCAGCTTGGACGGGAGGGCCCGGACCGGGGAGCTGTTTTTT. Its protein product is CASSLDGRARTGELFF.